The table lists the clone carrying this TCR beta chain with a few counts. Its antigen remains unidentified. The CDR3 loop spans 12 amino acids. The V end was cut by 6 bases, the J end by 3 bases, with 8 bases between. Germline CDR1 ENHRY, CDR2 SYGVKD. MiXCR was run by TCRdb on the RT-PCR reads, yielding one entry per CDR3 protein. The data hold roughly 500,000 distinct CDR3 sequences, with roughly a quarter observed a single time. The record originates from a study of response to subunit inactivated influenza vaccine. Study-wide findings and caveats: After each seasonal influenza vaccination, few new T cells are recruited, the authors suggested.

The sample also formed part of further work on T cells expressing NK-cell markers. As that study records: UMIs were included in TCR beta cDNA generated by 5'RACE template switching. One of the eight sequenced donors was seronegative, whereas the other seven were HCMV-seropositive. In a handful of donors, these clonotypes also led the CD3+CD56-NKG2C+ fraction.

This chain joins TRBV10-3 and TRBJ2-5; D may be TRBD1 (5 bases). The sample in question was CD4+ T cells sorted from PBMCs, obtained 12 days after vaccination. The sequence derives from a man in his fifties or sixties who received an inactivated influenza vaccine. The CDR3 nucleotides are TGTGCCATCAGAGGGGTAGAAGAGACCCAGTACTTC. This translates into CAIRGVEETQYF.